Presented here are 25 T cell receptor beta chains from one specimen sequenced in a study of T-cell memory formation after mild COVID-19. In TCRdb, the 5' RACE reads were re-called with MiXCR into one record per CDR3 protein. The profile shows some 290,000 distinct CDR3 sequences, around 15% of them singletons. Specimen: PBMCs or a T cell subset sorted from them (not recorded which). The receptors come from a man between 18 and 35 years old who had mild COVID-19 (a few samples of this study predate the infection). Cell type and time point are not known.

This chain connects TRBV7-2 to TRBJ1-2; 8 positions agree with TRBD1. Germline CDR1 and CDR2: SGHTA and FQGNSA. With 2 bases clipped from V and 6 bases from J, the junction kept 5 bases outside the gene matches. CDR3 length: 14 amino acids. CDR3 coding DNA: TGTGCCAGCAGCTTACGGCAGGGGGCGAATGGCTACACCTTC. As protein: CASSLRQGANGYTF.

Only a few counts were recorded for this clonotype. The chain joins TRBV4-2 to TRBJ2-2; the match to TRBD2 covers 12 bases. Germline-derived CDR1 and CDR2 are LGHNA and YNFKEQ. This CDR3 has 16 amino acids. The V gene end was trimmed by 4 bases and the J gene end by 6 bases; junction bases not matched to a gene: 6. The CDR3 sequence: CASSPLAGGLAGELFF. DNA for the CDR3: TGTGCCAGCAGCCCGCTAGCGGGGGGGTTGGCCGGGGAGCTGTTTTTT.

V usage is TRBV3-1 and J usage is TRBJ2-2, with a weak D call TRBD1 (5 bases). The CDR3 extends over 13 amino acids. V was trimmed by 5 bases and J by 6 bases, leaving 10 bases between them. CDR1 and CDR2 (germline): LGHDT, YNNKEL (reference sequence). The CDR3 protein is CASSRGGAGELFF. CDR3 coding DNA: TGTGCCAGCAGCAGGGGCGGCGCCGGGGAGCTGTTTTTT.

This clonotype was recorded a few times. V is TRBV4-3 and J is TRBJ2-6; D is undetermined. The V end lost 1 base, the J end lost 1 base, and 11 bases lay between the germline ends. The CDR3 runs to 17 residues. CDR1 is LGHNA, CDR2 YSLEER, per germline. The CDR3: CASSQVYVRSGANVLTF. CDR3 sequence (DNA): TGCGCCAGCAGCCAAGTTTATGTTAGGTCTGGGGCCAACGTCCTGACTTTC.

This clonotype was counted at least ten times. The V and J genes are TRBV20-1 and TRBJ2-7, with 9 positions matching TRBD2. Germline V gene data show CDR1 as DFQATT and CDR2 as SNEGSKA (reference sequence). V shed 7 bases and J 2 bases; nucleotides not matched to a gene: 6. The CDR3 is made up of 13 amino acids. The CDR3 reads CSGASGDPYEQYF. CDR3 DNA sequence: TGCAGTGGGGCTAGCGGGGACCCCTACGAGCAGTACTTC.

The V gene is TRBV29-1, the J gene TRBJ2-3, with TRBD2 as a possible D gene (6 bases). V was cut by 8 bases and J by 6 bases, with 18 bases left in between. The CDR3 extends over 13 amino acids. CDR1 is SQVTM, CDR2 ANQGSEA, per germline. The CDR3 DNA follows: TGCAGCCTCTGCCACCCGGGAGAGGATACGCAGTATTTT. Protein sequence: CSLCHPGEDTQYF.

This chain uses TRBV5-6 with TRBJ1-5; D remains ambiguous. V was pared by 0 bases and J by 0 bases, with 7 bases between. The CDR3 consists of 15 residues. Per germline, CDR1 SGHDT and CDR2 YYEEEE. The CDR3 sequence is CASSLAPGSNQPQHF. The CDR3 bases are TGTGCCAGCAGCTTGGCGCCAGGTAGCAATCAGCCCCAGCATTTT.

This clonotype showed up many times. The chain recombines TRBV5-1 with TRBJ2-5; D not certain. The CDR3 has 11 amino acids. V was cut by 4 bases and J by 1 base, with 2 bases left in between. Germline V CDR1 and CDR2: SGHRS, YFSETQ. DNA for the CDR3: TGCGCCAGCAGCGGCCAAGAGACCCAGTACTTC. Translated: CASSGQETQYF.

The chain carries TRBV4-1 and TRBJ2-6; D is uncertain. The CDR3 covers 17 residues. The germline CDR1 and CDR2 sequences are MGHRA and YSYEKL. V shed 0 bases and J shed 0 bases, with 9 bases lying between them. The CDR3 sequence is CASSQDRRFSGANVLTF. CDR3 nucleotides: TGCGCCAGCAGCCAAGATCGGCGGTTCTCTGGGGCCAACGTCCTGACTTTC.

This clonotype showed up many times. The V call is TRBV12-3 or TRBV12-4, the J call TRBJ2-3, with D possibly TRBD2 on 6 matching bases. V shed 6 bases and J shed 2 bases, with 9 bases lying between them. The CDR3 covers 13 residues. DNA for the CDR3: TGTGCCAGCAGGCGGGGCCACACAGATACGCAGTATTTT. This encodes CASRRGHTDTQYF.

This chain links TRBV6-2 or TRBV6-3 with TRBJ1-6, with D possibly being TRBD1 (5 bases). This CDR3 has 23 amino acids. The germline gives CDR1 MNHEY, CDR2 SVGEGT. The V gene lost 0 bases and the J gene lost 4 bases, with 31 bases spanning the gap. CDR3 sequence (DNA): TGTGCCAGCAGTTACTCGAGTATGGACTATCTCCGGGACCGCCGTTCTTATAATTCACCCCTCCACTTT. Its protein product is CASSYSSMDYLRDRRSYNSPLHF.

The chain is built from TRBV6-5 and TRBJ2-5; 9 bases are shared with TRBD1. The trim removed 6 bases at V and 5 bases at J, leaving 7 bases unmatched. The CDR3 sequence is 14 residues long. Germline V gene sequence: CDR1 MNHEY, CDR2 SVGAGI. In DNA, the CDR3 is TGTGCCAGCAGAGAACAGGGGGCTCGGGAGACCCAGTACTTC. Its protein is CASREQGARETQYF.

V gene TRBV7-9 combines with J gene TRBJ2-7; the D call may be TRBD1 or TRBD2 (5 bases each). The germline V and J ends were trimmed by 4 bases and 6 bases, with 16 bases remaining between them. The CDR3 length is 14 residues. CDR1 SEHNR and CDR2 FQNEAQ come from the germline V gene (reference sequence). DNA for the CDR3: TGTGCCAGCAGCTCCCAGCTCGAGGGGACCGAGCAGTACGTC. Encoded protein: CASSSQLEGTEQYV.

The chain has TRBV6-5 and TRBJ2-3; D is unresolved. The germline CDR1 and CDR2 sequences are MNHEY and SVGAGI. Trimming removed 2 bases at V and 0 bases at J, with 9 bases between. The CDR3 is 15 residues long. The CDR3 region is CASSYGAASTDTQYF. CDR3 coding DNA: TGTGCCAGCAGTTACGGCGCAGCTAGCACAGATACGCAGTATTTT.

In its sample, this clonotype was seen a few times. This chain links TRBV7-9 with TRBJ2-2, with no clear D. The CDR3 loop spans 13 amino acids. Germline CDR1 reads SEHNR; CDR2 reads FQNEAQ (reference sequence). The ends were cut back, 6 bases at V and 5 bases at J, with 10 bases in the middle. Here the CDR3 DNA reads TGTGCCAGCAGAGTAGGTGAAACCGGGGAGCTGTTTTTT. This codes for CASRVGETGELFF.

This clonotype appeared many times. V gene TRBV6-5 combines with J gene TRBJ2-2, with a tentative D call TRBD1 (6 bases). The CDR3 spans 15 residues. V was cut by 2 bases and J by 1 base, with 8 bases left in between. The germline CDR1 and CDR2 sequences are MNHEY and SVGAGI. Written as DNA, the CDR3 is TGTGCCAGCAGTTACGGACAGATGAACACCGGGGAGCTGTTTTTT. Its translation is CASSYGQMNTGELFF.

This clonotype was counted a few times. V and J are TRBV6-4 and TRBJ1-1; D is unresolved. V gave up 5 bases and J gave up 0 bases, with 19 bases separating them. This CDR3 is 17 amino acids long. CDR1 is MRHNA, CDR2 SNTAGT, per germline. The CDR3 reads CASSSPIRGDMNTEAFF. The DNA for the CDR3 is TGTGCCAGCAGTTCCCCCATCCGGGGAGATATGAACACTGAAGCTTTCTTT.

In this sample, this clonotype turned up many times. The rearrangement joins TRBV5-5 to TRBJ2-2; 10 nucleotides agree with TRBD2. J was trimmed by 5 bases and V by 4 bases; bases with no gene match: 5. Germline loops: CDR1 SGHKS, CDR2 YYEKEE (reference sequence). This CDR3 is 15 amino acids long. This chain's CDR3 is CASSPGTSETGELFF. Here the CDR3 DNA reads TGTGCCAGCAGCCCGGGGACTAGCGAGACCGGGGAGCTGTTTTTT.

In this sample, this clonotype turned up a few times. This chain connects TRBV20-1 to TRBJ1-2; unclear D gene. Germline CDR1 and CDR2: DFQATT and SNEGSKA (reference sequence). The CDR3 totals 13 residues. The ends were cut back, 3 bases at V and 5 bases at J, with 13 bases in the middle. The CDR3 DNA is TGCAGTGCTAGGTTCGGCAGCGATTATGGCTACACCTTC. It encodes CSARFGSDYGYTF.

This clonotype was recorded a few times. A junction boundary mismatches the germline segment, possibly from a read error. The rearrangement uses TRBV20-1 and TRBJ1-6; 8 nucleotides match TRBD1. Germline V gives CDR1 DFQATT, CDR2 SNEGSKA (reference sequence). This CDR3 has 15 residues. The DNA for the CDR3 is TGCAGTCCTAGAGATCCGGCAGGGGGCATATCACCCCTCCACTTT. Residues: CSPRDPAGGISPLHF.

V is TRBV15 and J is TRBJ2-2, with 7 nucleotides matching TRBD1. The CDR3 extends over 16 amino acids. Losses at the gene ends were 1 base for V and 2 bases for J; bases not matched to a gene: 4. Germline CDR1 LNHNV, CDR2 YYDKDF (reference sequence). The CDR3 bases are TGTGCCACCAGCAGAGCCGGGACAGCTAACACCGGGGAGCTGTTTTTT. This codes for CATSRAGTANTGELFF.

This clonotype turned up a few times. The V and J genes are TRBV13 and TRBJ1-1, with TRBD1 matching 8 bases. Germline V lookup: CDR1 PRHDT, CDR2 FYEKMQ (reference sequence). Trimming removed 6 bases from V and 4 bases from J; junction bases left unmatched: 10. This CDR3 is 15 amino acids long. The CDR3 DNA reads as TGTGCCAGCAGTCAAAGGACAGGGAGGGCCACTGAAGCTTTCTTT. Amino acid sequence: CASSQRTGRATEAFF. Full variable domain (missing parts from reference TRBV13 and TRBJ1-1): AAGVIQSPRHLIKEKRETATLKCYPIPRHDTVYWYQQGPGQDPQFLISFYEKMQSDKGSIPDRFSAQQFSDYHSELNMSSLELGDSALYFCASSQRTGRATEAFFGQGTRLTVV.

The chain combines TRBV4-1 with TRBJ2-1, with TRBD2 identical over 15 bases. Germline CDR1 MGHRA, CDR2 YSYEKL. Trimming took 9 bases from V and 0 from J; bases not matched to a gene: 9. The CDR3 contains 18 residues. The CDR3 DNA reads as TGCGCCAGTAAGCCGGGACTAGCGGGGGGACGCTCCTACAATGAGCAGTTCTTC. Residues: CASKPGLAGGRSYNEQFF.

V is TRBV4-3 and J is TRBJ2-2; 7 bases are a match to TRBD2. V shed 3 bases, J shed 2 bases, and the junction held 6 bases outside the gene matches. CDR3 length: 16 amino acids. Germline CDR1 is LGHNA and CDR2 is YSLEER. The CDR3 here is CASSHPAGPNTGELFF. In DNA, the CDR3 is TGCGCCAGCAGCCATCCAGCGGGACCAAACACCGGGGAGCTGTTTTTT.

This clonotype was observed a few times. The chain joins TRBV7-2 to TRBJ2-3; D tentatively reads TRBD1 or TRBD2 (6 bases each). Germline V gives CDR1 SGHTA, CDR2 FQGNSA. CDR3 length: 14 residues. V lost 6 bases and J lost 4, with 14 bases in between. This CDR3 is CASSPGAGADTQYF. DNA of the CDR3: TGTGCCAGCAGTCCGGGGGCAGGGGCAGATACGCAGTATTTT.